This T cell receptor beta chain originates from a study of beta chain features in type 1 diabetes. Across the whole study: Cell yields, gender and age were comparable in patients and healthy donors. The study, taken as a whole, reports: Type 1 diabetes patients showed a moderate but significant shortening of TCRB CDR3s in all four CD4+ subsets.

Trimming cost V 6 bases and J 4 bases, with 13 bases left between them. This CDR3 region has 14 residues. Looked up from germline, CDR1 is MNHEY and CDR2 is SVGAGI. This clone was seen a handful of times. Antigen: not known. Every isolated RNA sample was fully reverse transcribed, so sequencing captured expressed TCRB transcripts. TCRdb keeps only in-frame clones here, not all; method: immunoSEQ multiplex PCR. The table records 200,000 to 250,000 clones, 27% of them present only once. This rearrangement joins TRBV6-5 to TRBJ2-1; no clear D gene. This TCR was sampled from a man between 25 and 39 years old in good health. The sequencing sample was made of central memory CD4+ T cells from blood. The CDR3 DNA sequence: TGTGCCAGCAGCCGGACGGAGACTTACAATGAGCAGTTCTTC. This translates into CASSRTETYNEQFF.